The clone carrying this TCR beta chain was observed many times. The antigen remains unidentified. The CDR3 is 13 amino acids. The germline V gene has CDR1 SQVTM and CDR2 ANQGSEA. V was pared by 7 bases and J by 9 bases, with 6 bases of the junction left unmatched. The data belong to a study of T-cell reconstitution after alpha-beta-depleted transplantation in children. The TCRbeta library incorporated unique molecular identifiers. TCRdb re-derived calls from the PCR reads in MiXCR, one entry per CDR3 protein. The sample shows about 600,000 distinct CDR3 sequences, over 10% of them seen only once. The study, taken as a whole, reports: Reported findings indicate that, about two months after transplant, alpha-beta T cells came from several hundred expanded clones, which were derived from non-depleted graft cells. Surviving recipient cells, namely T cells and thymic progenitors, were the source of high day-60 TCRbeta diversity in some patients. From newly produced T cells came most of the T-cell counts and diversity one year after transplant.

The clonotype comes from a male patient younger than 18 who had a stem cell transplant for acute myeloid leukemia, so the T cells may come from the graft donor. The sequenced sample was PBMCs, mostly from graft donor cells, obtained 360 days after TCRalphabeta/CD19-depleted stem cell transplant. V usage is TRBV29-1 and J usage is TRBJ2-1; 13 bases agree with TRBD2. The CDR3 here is CSERLAGGFEQFF. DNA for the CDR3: TGCAGCGAGCGACTAGCGGGGGGATTTGAGCAGTTCTTC.